The 7 T cell receptor beta chains presented below share a single source sample, sequenced in a study of monozygotic twins with inflammatory bowel disease. Reanalyzing the 5' RACE reads, TCRdb keeps one entry per CDR3 protein, without DNA. The sample's table shows about 450,000 distinct CDR3 sequences. Input material: blood. The origin of the receptors is a human donor with ulcerative colitis or Crohn's disease, or a healthy co-twin of an affected twin (not recorded which).

The chain recombines TRBV7-6 with TRBJ1-2. The CDR3 extends over 13 amino acids. Germline V gives CDR1 SGHVS, CDR2 FNYEAQ. The CDR3 loop is CASSLGVNHGYTF.

The CDR3: CASSPGASDEQFF. The chain joins TRBV12-3 or TRBV12-4 to TRBJ2-1; lacking DNA, the TRBD1 call made by TCRdb goes unchecked. The CDR3 loop spans 13 amino acids.

The chain links TRBV11-1 to TRBJ2-1; TCRdb lists TRBD1, though no DNA is available to test this call. Germline assignment: CDR1 SGHAT and CDR2 FQDESV (reference sequence). The CDR3 length is 13 residues. CDR3 amino acids: CASSYAGRGEQFF.

J is TRBJ1-1 and V is TRBV5-5; TCRdb's D call of TRBD1 is untestable without DNA. Per germline, CDR1 SGHKS and CDR2 YYEKEE (reference sequence). The CDR3 loop spans 15 amino acids. The CDR3 protein is CASSWATGGNTEAFF.

The chain carries TRBV12-3 or TRBV12-4 and TRBJ1-1. The length of the CDR3 is 14 residues. The chain's CDR3 is CASTTRRMNTEAFF.

This chain joins TRBV11-2 and TRBJ2-3. The CDR3 consists of 14 residues. Germline CDR1 SGHAT, CDR2 FQNNGV. The CDR3 sequence is CASSLSAATDTQYF.

J is TRBJ2-5 and V is TRBV27; TCRdb calls TRBD2, which cannot be checked without DNA. Germline-derived CDR1 and CDR2 are MNHEY and SMNVEV (reference sequence). The CDR3 length is 16 residues. The CDR3 sequence is CASSLGAGGQFETQYF.